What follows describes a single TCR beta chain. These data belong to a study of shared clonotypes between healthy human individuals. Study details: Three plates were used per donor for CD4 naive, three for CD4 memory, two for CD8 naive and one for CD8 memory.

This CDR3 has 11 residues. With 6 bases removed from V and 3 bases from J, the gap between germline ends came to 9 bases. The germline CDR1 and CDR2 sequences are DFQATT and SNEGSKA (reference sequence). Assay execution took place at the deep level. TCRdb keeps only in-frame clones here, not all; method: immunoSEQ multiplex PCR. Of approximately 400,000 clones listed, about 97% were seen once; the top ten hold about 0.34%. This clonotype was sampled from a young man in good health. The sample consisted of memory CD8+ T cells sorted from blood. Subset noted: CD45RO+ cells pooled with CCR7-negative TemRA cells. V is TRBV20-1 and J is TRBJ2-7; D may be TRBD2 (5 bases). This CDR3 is CSAASSYEQYF. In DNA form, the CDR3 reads TGCAGTGCCGCTAGCAGCTACGAGCAGTACTTC.